One and the same sample provided the 2 T cell receptor beta chains below, sequenced in a study of post-analysis software for immune sequencing data. The study's findings and limits: TRBV5-6, TRBV5-1 and TRBV20-1 were among several TRBV segments more frequent in patients than controls.

The antigens these receptors bind are not known. Tagging with unique molecular identifiers was a feature of the TCR beta cDNA libraries. TCRdb fed the PCR reads into MiXCR, producing one record per CDR3 protein. The repertoire holds 380,000 or so distinct CDR3 sequences, with 30% to 45% as singletons. The sample was blood. These receptor sequences come from a girl under 18 with multiple sclerosis.

The CDR3 nucleotides are TGTGCCAGCAGCTTAGCAGGGATTTCCTACAATGAGCAGTTCTTC. This sequence encodes CASSLAGISYNEQFF. This chain links TRBV7-8 with TRBJ2-1; D gene uncertain. The CDR3 length is 15 residues. The V gene lost 0 bases and the J gene lost 1 base, with 7 bases spanning the gap. Germline CDR1 and CDR2: SGHVS and FQNEAQ. Looking up the rest from reference TRBV7-8 and TRBJ2-1 gives the full variable domain: GAGVSQSPRYKVAKRGQDVALRCDPISGHVSLFWYQQALGQGPEFLTYFQNEAQLDKSGLPSDRFFAERPEGSVSTLKIQRTQQEDSAVYLCASSLAGISYNEQFFGPGTRLTVL.

This clonotype was detected a few times. The chain links TRBV6-2 or TRBV6-3 to TRBJ1-4, with a weak D call TRBD1 (5 bases). V was trimmed by 5 bases and J by 5 bases, leaving 12 bases between them. This CDR3 is 14 amino acids long. Germline CDR1 is MNHEY and CDR2 is SVGEGT. CDR3 region: CASSTTAGNEKLFF. Written as DNA, the CDR3 is TGTGCCAGCAGTACGACAGCGGGGAATGAAAAACTGTTTTTT.